Following are 2 T cell receptor beta chains from one sample sequenced in a study of identifying expanded T cells in peripheral blood. Only in-frame clones appear in the TCRdb table, and some are missing; sequencing was by immunoSEQ multiplex PCR. This table has roughly 100,000 clones, almost 90% appearing once. The source material was blood. These receptors all stem from a person aged 18-70 years in good health.

This clone showed up just a few times. CDR3 DNA sequence: TGTGCCAGCAGTGAACAGGGCCCGAGTTCTGAAGCTTTCTTT. Translating it yields CASSEQGPSSEAFF. The rearrangement links TRBV2 to TRBJ1-1, with D possibly being TRBD1 (5 bases). The CDR3 totals 14 residues. Germline CDR1 is SNHLY and CDR2 is FYNNEI. Trimming shortened V by 2 bases and J by 6 bases, and 13 bases separated the two germline ends.

This chain connects TRBV5-1 to TRBJ2-2, with 11 positions matching TRBD1. Unmatched junction bases numbered 4, after V lost 4 bases and J lost 2 bases. This CDR3 spans 16 amino acids. Germline V gives CDR1 SGHRS, CDR2 YFSETQ. CDR3 region: CASSRTGGANTGELFF. Here the CDR3 DNA reads TGCGCCAGCAGCAGGACAGGGGGCGCAAACACCGGGGAGCTGTTTTTT. Full variable domain (remainder filled in from reference TRBV5-1 and TRBJ2-2): KAGVTQTPRYLIKTRGQQVTLSCSPISGHRSVSWYQQTPGQGLQFLFEYFSETQRNKGNFPGRFSGRQFSNSRSEMNVSTLELGDSALYLCASSRTGGANTGELFFGEGSRLTVL.